This entry lists 9 T cell receptor beta chains sequenced from one sample in a study of OX40 agonist ivuxolimab in advanced cancers. Method: immunoSEQ multiplex PCR; TCRdb's copy keeps in-frame clones and lacks some. The sample includes about 48,000 clones, over 80% of them seen just once. The sample was CD4+ or CD8+ T cells sorted from blood, taken in a trial of the OX40 agonist ivuxolimab. These receptors all stem from an adult with an advanced solid tumor such as melanoma, head and neck, liver or kidney cancer.

This chain connects TRBV27 to TRBJ2-7; 7 bases are shared with TRBD2. The trim removed 8 bases at V and 1 base at J, leaving 8 bases unmatched. In germline, CDR1 is MNHEY, CDR2 SMNVEV (reference sequence). This CDR3 is built from 14 residues. Written as DNA, the CDR3 is TGTGCCAGCGGAGGACTAGGTGGGTCCTACGAGCAGTACTTC. Protein: CASGGLGGSYEQYF.

V gene TRBV2 combines with J gene TRBJ2-3; no definite D call. Germline CDR1 and CDR2: SNHLY and FYNNEI. The CDR3 sequence is 13 residues long. Trimming cost V 4 bases and J 2 bases, with 7 bases left between them. The CDR3 spells CASSVTNTDTQYF. In DNA form, the CDR3 reads TGTGCCAGCAGTGTAACTAACACAGATACGCAGTATTTT.

The V gene is TRBV7-2, the J gene TRBJ1-2; D ambiguous. Germline V gene data show CDR1 as SGHTA and CDR2 as FQGNSA. V lost 10 bases, J lost 7 bases, and 19 bases lay in between. The CDR3 spans 13 residues. DNA for the CDR3: TGTGCCATCACAGCTCACGGGGTGGCTGGCTACACCTTC. It is translated as CAITAHGVAGYTF. Filled out from reference TRBV7-2 and TRBJ1-2, the complete variable domain reads GAGVSQSPSNKVTEKGKDVELRCDPISGHTALYWYRQSLGQGLEFLIYFQGNSAPDKSGLPSDRFSAERTGGSVSTLTIQRTQQEDSAVYLCAITAHGVAGYTFGSGTRLTVV.

V usage is TRBV29-1 and J usage is TRBJ1-2, with unresolved D. Germline V CDR1 and CDR2: SQVTM, ANQGSEA. This CDR3 region has 13 residues. V dropped 5 bases and J dropped 8 bases, with 18 bases sitting between them. CDR3 in DNA: TGCAGCGTTCTAGTTACAAACCCGGGAGGCTACACCTTC. Its protein is CSVLVTNPGGYTF.

The chain couples TRBV27 to TRBJ2-1; 13 nucleotides match TRBD2. The CDR3 extends over 16 amino acids. J was trimmed by 7 bases and V by 3 bases; bases with no gene match: 6. Germline CDR1 and CDR2: MNHEY and SMNVEV (reference sequence). CDR3 sequence reads: CASSFPGTSGTNEQFF. Written as DNA, the CDR3 is TGTGCCAGCAGTTTCCCCGGGACTAGCGGGACAAATGAGCAGTTCTTC.

The J gene is TRBJ2-5, the V gene TRBV5-1; TRBD1 matches at 7 bases. This CDR3 region has 16 residues. Germline V CDR1 and CDR2: SGHRS, YFSETQ. Losses at the gene ends were 4 bases for V and 1 base for J; bases not matched to a gene: 10. CDR3 in amino acids: CASSPGTAQFQETQYF. The CDR3 DNA follows: TGCGCCAGCAGCCCGGGGACAGCCCAATTCCAAGAGACCCAGTACTTC.

The rearrangement joins TRBV4-1 to TRBJ1-4; D is ambiguous. The CDR3 loop spans 10 amino acids. The ends were cut back, 11 bases at V and 8 bases at J, with 9 bases in the middle. Germline CDR1 reads MGHRA; CDR2 reads YSYEKL. CDR3 amino acids: CAAFSEKLFF. Here the CDR3 DNA reads TGCGCCGCTTTTTCCGAAAAACTGTTTTTT.

V and J are TRBV14 and TRBJ2-6; TRBD1 matches at 8 bases. Germline assignment: CDR1 SGHDN and CDR2 FVKESK. The CDR3 is 15 amino acids. J was trimmed by 2 bases and V by 4 bases; bases with no gene match: 1. The CDR3, as DNA: TGTGCCAGCAGCCTACAGGGGGCTGGGGCCAACGTCCTGACTTTC. As protein: CASSLQGAGANVLTF.

The table lists this clone with a count of one. DNA of the CDR3: TGCGCCAGCAGCCTTACTAGCGCGCAAGAGACCCAGTACTTC. Amino acids: CASSLTSAQETQYF. This chain joins TRBV5-1 and TRBJ2-5; 7 positions match TRBD2. V was clipped by 4 bases and J by 2 bases; unmatched bases: 5. Germline V gene sequence: CDR1 SGHRS, CDR2 YFSETQ. This CDR3 has 14 amino acids.